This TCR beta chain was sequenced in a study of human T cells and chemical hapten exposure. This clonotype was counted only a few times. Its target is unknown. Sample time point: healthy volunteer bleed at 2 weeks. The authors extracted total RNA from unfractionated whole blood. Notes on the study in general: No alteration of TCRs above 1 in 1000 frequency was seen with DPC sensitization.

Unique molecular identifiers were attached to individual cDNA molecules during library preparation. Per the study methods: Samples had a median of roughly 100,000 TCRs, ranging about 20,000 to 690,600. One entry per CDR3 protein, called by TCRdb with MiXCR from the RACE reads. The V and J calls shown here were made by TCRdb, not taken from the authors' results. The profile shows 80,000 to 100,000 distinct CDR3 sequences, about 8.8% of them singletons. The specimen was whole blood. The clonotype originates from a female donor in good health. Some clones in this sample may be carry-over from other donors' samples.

In DNA, the CDR3 is TGCAGCGTTTTGTCACCGATGAACACTGAAGCTTTCTTT. It encodes CSVLSPMNTEAFF. The chain has TRBV29-1 and TRBJ1-1, with D unclear. The germline V gene encodes CDR1 SQVTM and CDR2 ANQGSEA. The CDR3 has 13 amino acids. With 5 bases removed from V and 0 bases from J, the gap between germline ends came to 10 bases.